This T cell receptor beta chain was observed in a study of tumor and adjacent non-tumor tissue in lung cancer. Study-level background: Histology: 12 adenocarcinoma, a couple of squamous cell carcinoma, 1 small cell lung cancer.

The CDR3 sequence is 17 residues long. The germline V gene has CDR1 MNHNY and CDR2 SVGAGI (reference sequence). TCRbeta libraries were built with three rounds of nested PCR, modified from ARM-PCR. Via MiXCR, TCRdb re-called the multiplex PCR reads, giving one row per CDR3 protein. The sample contains about 110,000 distinct CDR3 sequences, over 70% of which appear only once. The template was RNA from unsorted bulk tissue. Donors were chemotherapy-naive, newly diagnosed lung cancer surgical patients in China, August–late 2014. As concerns this clonotype: A read error may produce the germline difference seen at one junction end.

This chain joins TRBV6-6 and TRBJ2-6; D gene ambiguous. The sample was lung tumor tissue. This receptor was obtained from an older man with non-small cell lung cancer. The CDR3 DNA follows: TGTGCCAGCAGTCGTTATAGGATGAGCTCTTGGGCCAACGCCCTGACTTTC. The encoded protein is CASSRYRMSSWANALTF.